At least ten counts were recorded for the clone carrying this TCR beta chain. Its antigen is still unknown. The sample originates from a study of T cell repertoires in cytomegalovirus infection. Study-level background: It can be stated that public TCR beta signatures indicated CMV infection as well as a matching HLA type.

Broader study findings: Identification of carriers of CMV plus the relevant HLA was performed using cumulative public TCR beta family frequency. HLA-C-restricted CMV-specific TCR beta clonotypes were dominant in the ex vivo response.

TCRdb analysed the reads with MiXCR anew, one entry per CDR3 protein. The profile shows around 100,000 distinct CDR3 sequences, over 9% of them singletons. Trimming shortened V by 2 bases and J by 0 bases, and 7 bases separated the two germline ends. CDR3 length: 14 amino acids. Germline CDR1 is SGHVS and CDR2 is FQNEAQ. This clonotype was obtained from a human donor in good health (CMV status not recorded). Some clones in this sample may be carry-over from other donors' samples. The chain is built from TRBV7-8 and TRBJ1-1, with unresolved D. Sequencing was carried out using PBMCs, sequenced either directly or after in vitro stimulation (not recorded which). For the CDR3, the DNA is TGTGCCAGCAGCTTATATACCATGAACACTGAAGCTTTCTTT. Translated, it gives CASSLYTMNTEAFF.